Below, 18 T cell receptor beta chains from the same sample are listed, as sequenced in a study of T cell responses to AZD1222 COVID-19 vaccine. Using immunoSEQ multiplex PCR, the repertoire was profiled, and TCRdb retains in-frame clones only, with some absent. The sample shows roughly 100,000 clones, 75% to 90% of them seen only once. Material: peripheral blood, obtained 28 days after the second AZD1222 dose. These receptors originate from an adult who received the AZD1222 COVID-19 vaccine.

The chain uses TRBV30 and TRBJ1-2; TRBD1 agrees at 7 bases. This CDR3 comprises 13 residues. Looked up from germline, CDR1 is GTSNPN and CDR2 is SVGIG (reference sequence). Germline trimming cut 2 bases from V and 4 bases from J; bases unmatched to any gene: 4. CDR3 sequence (DNA): TGTGCCTGGAGTCGACAGGGTCTCTATGGCTACACCTTC. Translated: CAWSRQGLYGYTF.

The rearrangement uses TRBV6-1 and TRBJ2-7; D is ambiguous. Germline V gene data show CDR1 as MNHNS and CDR2 as SASEGT. CDR3 length equals 12 residues. Trimming removed 0 bases from V and 2 bases from J, with 2 bases in between. The CDR3 DNA follows: TGTGCCAGCAGTGAAGCGGCCTACGAGCAGTACTTC. It specifies CASSEAAYEQYF.

The V gene is TRBV27, the J gene TRBJ2-7, with D uncertain. This CDR3 contains 13 residues. The germline V gene has CDR1 MNHEY and CDR2 SMNVEV (reference sequence). The V end was cut by 6 bases, the J end by 5 bases, with 14 bases between. CDR3 sequence (DNA): TGTGCCAGCAGAAGCATTTTAGGAGACGAGCAGTACTTC. It encodes CASRSILGDEQYF.

V gene TRBV28 combines with J gene TRBJ2-1; the D gene is possibly TRBD2 (6 bases). Germline CDR1 and CDR2: MDHEN and SYDVKM. This CDR3 spans 15 amino acids. V was cut by 5 bases and J by 1 base, with 12 bases left in between. CDR3 protein: CASSGTGSSYNEQFF. For the CDR3, the DNA is TGTGCCAGCAGTGGGACTGGCTCGTCCTACAATGAGCAGTTCTTC.

The chain joins TRBV4-1 to TRBJ1-4, with D possibly TRBD1 on 5 matching bases. Trimming took 4 bases from V and 14 from J, leaving 17 bases between them. CDR1 MGHRA and CDR2 YSYEKL come from the germline V gene. CDR3 length: 13 residues. The CDR3 region is CASSPTGLEGLFF. For the CDR3, the DNA is TGCGCCAGCAGCCCGACGGGGCTTGAGGGGCTGTTTTTT.

The rearrangement uses TRBV3-1 (or the pseudogene TRBV3-2) and TRBJ2-5; 9 bases fit TRBD2. Losses at the gene ends were 4 bases for V and 4 bases for J; bases not matched to a gene: 10. Germline V gene lookup returns CDR1 LGHDT and CDR2 YNNKEL (reference sequence). The CDR3 totals 16 residues. The CDR3 region is CASSRSHGGGGETQYF. CDR3 nucleotides: TGTGCCAGCAGCCGCTCCCACGGCGGGGGGGGAGAGACCCAGTACTTC.

The gene calls are TRBV6-5 and TRBJ1-5, with D possibly being TRBD1 (5 bases). V lost 0 bases and J lost 7, with 10 bases in between. Germline assignment: CDR1 MNHEY and CDR2 SVGAGI. The CDR3 is 14 amino acids. CDR3 nucleotide sequence: TGTGCCAGCAGTTACTCGGATCAGGGACAGCCCCAGCATTTT. It is translated as CASSYSDQGQPQHF.

The V and J genes are TRBV28 and TRBJ2-1; TRBD2 might be the D (6 bases). The germline V gene encodes CDR1 MDHEN and CDR2 SYDVKM. This CDR3 has 14 amino acids. Trimming took off 3 bases at V and 2 bases at J, with 8 bases between the two ends. CDR3 DNA sequence: TGTGCCAGCAGTTTGGCGGGGCCCTACAATGAGCAGTTCTTC. Its protein product is CASSLAGPYNEQFF. Supplemented by reference TRBV28 and TRBJ2-1, the full variable domain reads DVKVTQSSRYLVKRTGEKVFLECVQDMDHENMFWYRQDPGLGLRLIYFSYDVKMKEKGDIPEGYSVSREKKERFSLILESASTNQTSMYLCASSLAGPYNEQFFGPGTRLTVL.

This clone was observed a single time. The V gene is TRBV6-2 or TRBV6-3, the J gene TRBJ2-3, with 8 nucleotides matching TRBD2. There are 16 residues in the CDR3. The V gene end was trimmed by 5 bases and the J gene end by 4 bases; junction bases not matched to a gene: 11. Per the germline V gene, CDR1 is MNHEY and CDR2 is SVGEGT. The CDR3 sequence: CASSHSSGSRSDTQYF. The CDR3, as DNA: TGTGCCAGCAGTCATTCGAGCGGGAGTCGGTCAGATACGCAGTATTTT.

This chain joins TRBV28 and TRBJ2-7; unclear D gene. There are 12 residues in the CDR3. Germline CDR1 MDHEN, CDR2 SYDVKM. Between the trimmed V and J ends, which lost 5 bases and 2 bases, there was a span of 7 bases. CDR3: CASSGVPYEQYF. DNA for the CDR3: TGTGCCAGCAGTGGGGTGCCCTACGAGCAGTACTTC.

The J gene is TRBJ1-1, the V gene TRBV7-2; a weak D match, TRBD1 (5 bases). The CDR3 consists of 13 residues. CDR1 and CDR2 from the germline V gene are SGHTA and FQGNSA. Trimming cost V 4 bases and J 1 base, with 7 bases left between them. The CDR3 is CASSSQGNTEAFF. For the CDR3, the DNA is TGTGCCAGCAGCTCCCAGGGGAACACTGAAGCTTTCTTT.

This sequence joins TRBV13 and TRBJ2-7; perhaps TRBD1 as D (5 bases). The length of the CDR3 is 14 residues. CDR1 PRHDT and CDR2 FYEKMQ come from the germline V gene (reference sequence). The V and J ends lost 5 bases and 4 bases respectively, with 15 bases between them. The DNA for the CDR3 is TGTGCCAGCAGCCTATCAGGGATGTATTACGAGCAGTACTTC. Protein sequence: CASSLSGMYYEQYF. The full variable domain, its missing parts supplied by reference TRBV13 and TRBJ2-7, is AAGVIQSPRHLIKEKRETATLKCYPIPRHDTVYWYQQGPGQDPQFLISFYEKMQSDKGSIPDRFSAQQFSDYHSELNMSSLELGDSALYFCASSLSGMYYEQYFGPGTRLTVT.

The V and J genes are TRBV7-8 and TRBJ1-1; D gene ambiguous. Germline V lookup: CDR1 SGHVS, CDR2 FQNEAQ. The CDR3 spans 14 residues. Trimming left V 4 bases short and J 1 base short, with 10 bases between. The CDR3 DNA is TGTGCCAGCAGCTACGGCCTCAGGAACACTGAAGCTTTCTTT. It encodes CASSYGLRNTEAFF.

The chain is built from TRBV21-1 and TRBJ2-2; the listed D gene, TRBD2, was not tested against the DNA. TRBV21-1 is given as a pseudogene. There are 19 residues in the CDR3. This CDR3 reads CASSKGKTSGLANTGELFF. The CDR3 nucleotides read TGTGCCAGCAGCAAAGGTAAGACTAGCGGGCTCGCGAACACCGGGGAGCTGTTTTTT.

The rearrangement joins TRBV4-1 to TRBJ2-2; TRBD2 agrees at 10 bases. V lost 3 bases and J lost 6; bases outside the gene matches: 13. The CDR3 runs to 18 residues. Germline V gene sequence: CDR1 MGHRA, CDR2 YSYEKL. The CDR3 loop is CASSQASGLAAGAGELFF. CDR3 bases: TGCGCCAGCAGCCAGGCCTCCGGACTAGCGGCCGGGGCCGGGGAGCTGTTTTTT.

The V and J genes are TRBV13 and TRBJ2-7; the match to TRBD1 covers 7 bases. Germline values: CDR1 PRHDT, CDR2 FYEKMQ (reference sequence). With V trimmed by 8 bases and J by 1 base, 8 bases remained unmatched. The CDR3 is 14 residues long. As DNA, the CDR3 is TGTGCCAGCTTATCGGGACAGAATTCCTACGAGCAGTACTTC. Amino acid sequence: CASLSGQNSYEQYF.

V usage is TRBV20-1 and J usage is TRBJ1-5; D might be TRBD1 (6 bases). Germline lookup yields CDR1 DFQATT and CDR2 SNEGSKA (reference sequence). The CDR3 has 13 residues. V was trimmed by 3 bases and J by 5 bases, leaving 11 bases between them. The CDR3 DNA sequence: TGCAGTGCTAGTGGGGACACTTATCAGCCCCAGCATTTT. Protein sequence: CSASGDTYQPQHF.

The chain is built from TRBV27 and TRBJ2-7; D might be TRBD1 (7 bases). Germline V gives CDR1 MNHEY, CDR2 SMNVEV (reference sequence). Trimming pared 11 bases from V and 7 bases from J, leaving 21 bases between. The length of the CDR3 is 13 residues. CDR3 loop: CAVIAQGTGEQYF. DNA of the CDR3: TGTGCCGTGATAGCACAGGGGACTGGGGAGCAGTACTTC.